These T cell receptor beta chains were read from a single sample in a study of blood T cell repertoires in COVID-19. TCRdb keeps only in-frame clones here, not all; method: immunoSEQ multiplex PCR. The sample has 46,000 or so clones; roughly 88% are singletons. Sequencing input: peripheral blood. These receptors all stem from a man aged 50 to 59 with acute or convalescent COVID-19. CDR3s include the opening cysteine and the closing phenylalanine or tryptophan. A D gene is named only where the DNA matches it firmly. Size tells how often a clone was seen (once, few, many) or the class of an expanded clone, and some rows leave it out.

size | length | J | D | V | DNA | CDR3
. | 15 | TRBJ2-7 | . | TRBV7-8 | TGTGCCAGCAGCGGGCCAGGAGGGAGCCTTTACGAGCAGTACTTC | CASSGPGGSLYEQYF
. | 15 | TRBJ2-7 | . | TRBV6-2/TRBV6-3 | TGTGCCAGCAGTTACGGGGGGAGGCACTCCTACGAGCAGTACTTC | CASSYGGRHSYEQYF
. | 14 | TRBJ1-3 | TRBD1 | TRBV5-1 | TGCGCCAGTCGGACAGGGGGCGAAAGAAACACCATATATTTT | CASRTGGERNTIYF
once | 14 | TRBJ2-3 | TRBD2 | TRBV5-1 | TGCGCCAGCAGCCCTAGCGGGGCTATGGATACGCAGTATTTT | CASSPSGAMDTQYF
. | 14 | TRBJ2-1 | TRBD2 | TRBV7-2 | TGTGCCAGCAGCCCCACCGGGGGACTAGGAGAGCAGTTCTTC | CASSPTGGLGEQFF
. | 14 | TRBJ2-1 | . | TRBV4-3 | TGCGCCAGCAGCCAACAAACAACAAACAATGAGCAGTTCTTC | CASSQQTTNNEQFF
. | 14 | TRBJ1-1 | . | TRBV19 | TGTGCCAGTAGTATAGGGAGGGCAAACACTGAAGCTTTCTTT | CASSIGRANTEAFF
. | 14 | TRBJ2-3 | . | TRBV18 | TGTGCCAGCCAGCAGGCGGGGCTGGCAGATACGCAGTATTTT | CASQQAGLADTQYF
. | 17 | TRBJ1-2 | TRBD1 | TRBV28 | TGTGCCAGCAGTTCTCCCGGGACAGGGGGTGCTAACTATGGCTACACCTTC | CASSSPGTGGANYGYTF
. | 14 | TRBJ2-5 | . | TRBV25-1 | TGTGCCAGCAGTGACCTGCGTGGAGTTGAGACCCAGTACTTC | CASSDLRGVETQYF
. | 15 | TRBJ1-4 | TRBD1 | TRBV5-1 | TGCGCCAGCAGGTTGCAGGGGGCGGAATACGAAAAACTGTTTTTT | CASRLQGAEYEKLFF
. | 14 | TRBJ2-5 | TRBD2 | TRBV10-3 | TGTGCCACCTCTGGGACTAGCGGGGGGGAGACCCAGTACTTC | CATSGTSGGETQYF
. | 16 | TRBJ1-5 | . | TRBV18 | TGTGCCAGCTCACCAGTTCAAACGAGCATGAATCAGCCCCAGCATTTT | CASSPVQTSMNQPQHF
few | 13 | TRBJ2-1 | . | TRBV14 | TGTGCCAGCAGCGTACAGCCTTACAATGAGCAGTTCTTC | CASSVQPYNEQFF
. | 14 | TRBJ1-1 | . | TRBV18 | TGTGCCAGCTCACCCTTCCAGGGCAACACTGAAGCTTTCTTT | CASSPFQGNTEAFF
. | 16 | TRBJ2-7 | TRBD1 | TRBV11-3 | TGTGCCAGCAGCCCGGGACAGGGGGAGATCTCCTACGAGCAGTACTTC | CASSPGQGEISYEQYF
. | 15 | TRBJ2-7 | . | TRBV3-1/TRBV3-2 | TGTGCCAGCAGCCAGGGAGGAGGTAGGTCCTACGAGCAGTACTTC | CASSQGGGRSYEQYF
few | 13 | TRBJ1-1 | . | TRBV7-2 | TGTGCCAGCAGCTTAGGAAGCAGGACTGAAGCTTTCTTT | CASSLGSRTEAFF
. | 17 | TRBJ1-4 | . | TRBV5-1 | TGCGCCAGCAGCCCGGGCGGAGGTAGAGTGAGCAATGAAAAACTGTTTTTT | CASSPGGGRVSNEKLFF
. | 14 | TRBJ1-2 | . | TRBV6-6 | TGTGCCAGCAGTTACCGAGGTGGTTCCCTTGGCTACACCTTC | CASSYRGGSLGYTF
. | 16 | TRBJ2-3 | . | TRBV7-3 | TGTGCCAGCAGCTTGACAGCAGACATTAGCACAGATACGCAGTATTTT | CASSLTADISTDTQYF
. | 12 | TRBJ2-7 | . | TRBV12-3/TRBV12-4 | TGTGCCAGCAGTTTTAAAGCTGTAGAGCAGTACTTC | CASSFKAVEQYF
few | 15 | TRBJ1-6 | . | TRBV7-3 | TGTGCCAGCAGCTTAGATAGCTCCTATAATTCACCCCTCCACTTT | CASSLDSSYNSPLHF
. | 12 | TRBJ1-4 | . | TRBV6-6 | TGTGCCAGCAGGGGCGCGGGTGAAAAACTGTTTTTT | CASRGAGEKLFF
medium-sized | 13 | TRBJ1-6 | . | TRBV27 | TGTGCCAGCAGTTATGGCGGGAATTCACCCCTCCACTTT | CASSYGGNSPLHF
. | 14 | TRBJ2-7 | . | TRBV6-5 | TGTGCCAGCAGTTCGGGGTTACAATCATACGAGCAGTACTTC | CASSSGLQSYEQYF
. | 13 | TRBJ2-5 | TRBD2 | TRBV11-2 | TGTGCCAGCAGCTCACTAGCGCGGGAGACCCAGTACTTC | CASSSLARETQYF
. | 14 | TRBJ2-1 | . | TRBV4-1 | TGCGCCAGCAGCCAAGCGGAGGGCCTAAATGAGCAGTTCTTC | CASSQAEGLNEQFF
. | 15 | TRBJ2-1 | TRBD2 | TRBV13 | TGTGCCAGCAGGCCTACTAGCGGGAGAATAAATGAGCAGTTCTTC | CASRPTSGRINEQFF
few | 14 | TRBJ1-1 | . | TRBV7-9 | TGTGCCAGCAGCTTTGGGGGCGCGGGCACTGAAGCTTTCTTT | CASSFGGAGTEAFF
. | 15 | TRBJ1-3 | . | TRBV9 | TGTGCCAGCAGCACCCTGAGTAACTCTGGAAACACCATATATTTT | CASSTLSNSGNTIYF
once | 14 | TRBJ1-2 | TRBD1 | TRBV28 | TGTGCCAGCAGACGGCCGGGACAGCCGGAGGGCTACACCTTC | CASRRPGQPEGYTF
. | 18 | TRBJ2-1 | TRBD2 | TRBV9 | TGTGCCAGCAGCGTAGGTTCCAGCGGGGGGGTTTTACTGAATGAGCAGTTCTTC | CASSVGSSGGVLLNEQFF